The clone carrying this TCR beta chain was found many times. Its antigen is currently unknown. These data come from a study of T-cell memory formation after mild COVID-19. Study context: TCR clusters were mostly donor specific. Points from the study as a whole: Chiefly within CM and EM were the contracting CD4+ clones; CD8+ ones were within EMRA.

CDR3 length equals 14 residues. CDR1 and CDR2 (germline): ENHRY, SYGVKD. Trimming removed 2 bases at V and 4 bases at J, with 12 bases between. TCRdb analysed the 5' RACE reads with MiXCR anew, one entry per CDR3 protein. The sample comprises around 340,000 distinct CDR3 sequences, about 15% of which are singletons, and approximately 20% rests with the top ten. Sequencing input: PBMCs or a T cell subset sorted from them (not recorded which). The clonotype comes from a man aged 18 to 29 who had mild COVID-19 (a few samples of this study predate the infection). Cell type and time point are not known. The V gene is TRBV10-3, the J gene TRBJ2-7; maybe TRBD1 (5 bases). CDR3 protein: CAISERGLGYEQYF. CDR3 sequence (DNA): TGTGCCATCAGTGAGAGGGGCCTTGGATACGAGCAGTACTTC.